This T cell receptor (beta chain) is drawn from a study of blood T cell repertoires in COVID-19. Study summary: Sites in the United States, Italy and Spain provided acute and convalescent COVID-19 samples.

The V gene's germline CDR1 is SGHRS and CDR2 YFSETQ. This CDR3 contains 12 residues. Between the trimmed V and J ends, which lost 0 bases and 4 bases, there was a span of 4 bases. Measured with immunoSEQ multiplex PCR; TCRdb has only the in-frame clones, and not every one. The sample holds around 60,000 clones, 55% to 80% seen once. Input material: peripheral blood. The receptor was derived from a woman aged 65 to 85 with COVID-19, enrolled during active disease. The chain carries TRBV5-1 and TRBJ1-2; D is unclear. The CDR3 sequence is CASSLDTYGYTF. CDR3 coding DNA: TGCGCCAGCAGCTTGGACACCTATGGCTACACCTTC.